This entry concerns a single T cell receptor (beta chain). Its specificity is unknown. The CDR3 consists of 12 residues. The germline V gene encodes CDR1 SQVTM and CDR2 ANQGSEA. The ends were cut back, 2 bases at V and 1 base at J, with 5 bases in the middle. The data were taken from a study of beta chain features in type 1 diabetes. Study in general: Sorted cells numbering around 110,000,000 were examined across all samples.

What was sequenced were expressed TCRB transcripts, since all of the isolated RNA had been reverse transcribed. Here immunoSEQ multiplex PCR was the method, and the copy in TCRdb shows in-frame clones only, minus some. There are 120,000 to 150,000 clones in the sample; about 7% occur only once, and roughly 1.5% lies in the top ten. Whole-study findings and limits: All four CD4+ subsets from Type 1 diabetes patients carried moderately but significantly shorter TCRB CDR3s.

Researchers reported sorting CD4+ naive, central memory, regulatory and stem cell-like memory cells via CD45RO/CCR7/CD25/CD127/CD95/CD27. The sequencing input was central memory CD4+ T cells from blood. The V and J genes are TRBV29-1 and TRBJ1-1, with D uncertain. The TCR originated in a woman in her twenties or thirties in good health. CDR3: CSVERQNTEAFF. In nucleotides, the CDR3 is TGCAGCGTTGAAAGACAGAACACTGAAGCTTTCTTT.